This TCR beta chain was documented in a study of T cell clonality in common variable immunodeficiency. Study-wide results and caveats: Compared with controls, CVID subjects had fewer shared TCRbeta clones. Reportedly, TCR beta sequences from common variable immunodeficiency showed fewer deletions and N-nucleotide insertions.

This clone was counted ten times or more. Its antigen is not identified. The CDR3 end falls 3 residues outside the read, so it is completed with the germline J gene. TCRdb's table, derived via immunoSEQ multiplex PCR, lists solely in-frame clones and lacks some. The data list more than 30,000 clones, none observed once; 0.95% falls to the top ten. Germline loops: CDR1 SGHTA, CDR2 FQGNSA. V was shortened by 2 bases and J by 3 bases, with 8 bases between the two germline ends. CDR3 length equals 13 residues. Caucasian heritage predominated among both patients and controls. The V and J genes are TRBV7-2 and TRBJ2-7, with D uncertain. The receptor was isolated from a person aged 18 to 75 in good health. The sequenced material came from peripheral blood mononuclear cells. The sequenced part of the CDR3 DNA is TGTGCCAGCAGCTTAAGTGCTAGCTACGAG. It is translated as CASSLSASYE. The whole CDR3 is CASSLSASYEQYF.